This paragraph reports one T cell receptor (beta chain). The ends lost 4 bases at V and 0 bases at J; junction bases unmatched: 7. Germline CDR1 is SGHRS and CDR2 is YFSETQ. The CDR3 is made up of 18 amino acids. This entry is derived from a study of preoperative IRX-2 immunotherapy in early breast cancer. Libraries were prepared by immunoSEQ multiplex PCR; TCRdb keeps only in-frame clonotypes and omits some of them. The sample consists of tens of thousands of clones, about four fifths of them appearing once. The treatment: preoperative locoregional IRX-2 cytokine immunotherapy. Samples came from a phase Ib trial of preoperative locoregional IRX-2 cytokine immunotherapy.

V is TRBV5-1 and J is TRBJ2-6; 10 bases fit TRBD1. The sequencing used lymph node tissue, collected before IRX-2 immunotherapy. The clonotype was recovered from a human donor with breast cancer. The CDR3 DNA reads as TGCGCCAGCAGCAGACAGGGGGCAACATTCTCTGGGGCCAACGTCCTGACTTTC. This encodes CASSRQGATFSGANVLTF.